This TCR beta chain was observed in a study of cytomegalovirus exposure and HLA in healthy donors. This clone was counted between two and nine times. Its cognate antigen is unknown. Trimming left V 1 base short and J 3 bases short, with 15 bases between. CDR1 MNHNS and CDR2 SASEGT come from the germline V gene. The CDR3 is 16 residues long. A multiplex PCR was run with 60 Vbeta primers and 13 Jbeta primers. Sequencing was performed with immunoSEQ multiplex PCR; in TCRdb, only in-frame clones are kept and a portion is missing. The sample lists 130,000 or so clones, roughly three quarters seen once, with 0.94% in the top ten. Study observations and caveats: The classifier reportedly diagnosed cytomegalovirus status with high specificity and sensitivity.

The chain links TRBV6-1 to TRBJ1-2, with D unresolved. Source material: PBMCs. The source of this sequence is a woman aged 55-75 years in good health and CMV-seronegative. CDR3 protein: CASSEVAWRPDYGYTF. The CDR3 coding sequence is TGTGCCAGCAGTGAAGTAGCCTGGAGACCCGACTATGGCTACACCTTC.